This T cell receptor (beta chain) was sequenced during a study of control samples from healthy donors and cancer patients. As regards this clone: The sample carries other DNA sequences with the same CDR3.

Profiling relied on immunoSEQ multiplex PCR, and the TCRdb table lists in-frame clones only, not all of them. In the table there are more than 110,000 clones, about 88% of which are singletons. The ends were cut back, 5 bases at V and 6 bases at J, with 13 bases in the middle. Germline values: CDR1 SEHNR, CDR2 FQNEAQ (reference sequence). CDR3 length: 13 amino acids. The source is a woman aged 25 to 39 in good health. Specimen: blood. The chain couples TRBV7-9 to TRBJ1-2; D not certain. CDR3 nucleotides: TGTGCCAGCAGCCCAGGACGGGAAGATGGCTACACCTTC. Its protein is CASSPGREDGYTF.